This record concerns one T cell receptor beta chain sequence. No cognate antigen has been identified for it. No per-base quality is available; no much larger clone lies one base away. TCRbeta CDR3 regions were amplified from genomic DNA by means of the immunoSEQ Assay, a bias-controlled multiplex PCR. The original methods were these. Within the assay, amplification of reference gene primers was used to estimate how many nucleated cells each sample contained. To quantify the absolute abundance of each unique TCRbeta CDR3 rearrangement, sequence reads were collapsed and filtered. For each sample, productive Simpson clonality was calculated by taking the square root of Simpson's diversity index across productive rearrangements. TCRdb retrieved this table from immuneACCESS and kept in-frame rearrangements only. Not all clones are present; in checked studies, unresolved V genes account for under half, and no reason is known for the remainder. V, J and clone size reflect that table, while D and trimming were determined from the DNA. The sample yields 200,000 or so clones; 70% to 85% were counted once. Clones ranked in the top ten supply approximately 6.9% of the sample.

This sample is drawn from a study of blood T cell repertoires in COVID-19 (dated by TCRdb to 2019 to 2021). Notes on the research overall: Collaborator samples came from the United States, Italy and Spain and covered acute and convalescent phases of COVID-19. The material from the prospective study consisted of cDNA or gDNA derived from T cells, B-cell-depleted T cells, or PBMCs. Subjects who had been exposed to COVID-19, were actively infected with it, or had recovered from it provided the deeply sampled blood TCRbeta repertoires that made up the dataset. A freely available public database, intended as a resource for researchers studying the immune response to SARS-CoV-2, is where the repertoires were released. The samples were drawn from the first 160 participants of the ongoing ImmuneRACE study and from roughly 1,300 subjects provided by 6 global collaborators. Sample metadata almost always included a de-identified subject ID, COVID-19 status, age in years and sex. HLA class I and class II types, where available, came from metadata supplied by the sample provider rather than from assay-based typing.

The CDR3 measures 19 amino acids from cysteine to phenylalanine. Only the CDR3 region is kept as DNA, spanning 57 bases read in frame from base 1. The germline V gene gives CDR1 as LGHNA and CDR2 as YSLEER. Ends trimmed: V by 0 bases, J by 4 bases; bases unmatched to a gene: 12. Study-wide findings and limitations: The quantity of clinical and demographic metadata differed by source and by participant and was supplied without curation.

The collaborating institutions used their own protocols to collect whole blood in K2EDTA tubes. For TCRbeta analysis, collaborators shipped samples in one of three forms: frozen whole blood, isolated PBMCs, or DNA extracted from either of those sample types. The sequence joins TRBV4-3 to TRBJ2-6; 7 middle bases align to TRBD1. Sequenced: peripheral blood. This sequence was found in a human donor with acute or convalescent COVID-19. The donor label of this sample is uncertain. The CDR3: CASSQDLGAGGSGANVLTF. The DNA reads as follows: TGCGCCAGCAGCCAAGATCTCGGGGCAGGGGGTTCGGGGGCCAACGTCCTGACTTTC.